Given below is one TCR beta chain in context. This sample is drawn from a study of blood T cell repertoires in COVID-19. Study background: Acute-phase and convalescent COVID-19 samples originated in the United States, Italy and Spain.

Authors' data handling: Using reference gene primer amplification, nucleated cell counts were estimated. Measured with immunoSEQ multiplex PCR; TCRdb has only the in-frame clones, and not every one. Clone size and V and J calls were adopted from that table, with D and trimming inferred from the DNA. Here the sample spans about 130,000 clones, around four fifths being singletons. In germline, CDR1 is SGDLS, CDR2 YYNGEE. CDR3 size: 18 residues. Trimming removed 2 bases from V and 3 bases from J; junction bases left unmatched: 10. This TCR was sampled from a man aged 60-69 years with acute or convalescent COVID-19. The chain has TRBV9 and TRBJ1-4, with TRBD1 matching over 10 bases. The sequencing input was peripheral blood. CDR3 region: CASSVNPGQGSSNEKLFF. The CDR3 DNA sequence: TGTGCCAGCAGCGTCAACCCGGGACAGGGGAGTTCTAATGAAAAACTGTTTTTT.